This is a list of T cell receptor beta chains from one sample in a study of post-analysis software for immune sequencing data. TCRdb recomputed calls from the PCR reads with MiXCR, one row per CDR3 protein. This table holds more than 500,000 distinct CDR3 sequences, roughly 34% found once. Sequences were obtained from blood. The origin of the receptors is a girl aged 2 to 17 with multiple sclerosis. CDR3s include the opening cysteine and the closing phenylalanine or tryptophan. A D gene is named only where the DNA matches it firmly. Size is omitted from some rows. Given values are once, few, many or a class for expanded clones.

TRBD1	few	TRBV7-9	TRBJ1-5	TGTGCCAGCAGCTTTGGGGACAGGGGCACCAATCAGCCCCAGCATTTT	CASSFGDRGTNQPQHF
TRBD2	NA	TRBV7-2	TRBJ2-3	TGTGCCAGCAGCTCCCGACTAGCGGATAGCACAGATACGCAGTATTTT	CASSSRLADSTDTQYF
TRBD1	NA	TRBV14	TRBJ1-2	TGTGCCAGCAGCCAAGTGACAGGGGCGACCTATGGCTACACCTTC	CASSQVTGATYGYTF
NA	NA	TRBV21-1	TRBJ2-3	TGTGCCAGCAGCAAAGGGGCTAGCGAGGCAGATACGCAGTATTTT	CASSKGASEADTQYF
NA	few	TRBV7-7	TRBJ2-7	TGTGCTAGCAGCGACATCCACGAGCAGTACTTC	CASSDIHEQYF
NA	NA	TRBV3-1	TRBJ2-1	TGTGCCAGCAGCCATAGACTCCCCGAGCAGTTCTTC	CASSHRLPEQFF
TRBD1	few	TRBV12-3/TRBV12-4	TRBJ1-2	TGTGCCAGCAGTGACCGGACAGGGGACTATGGCTACACCTTC	CASSDRTGDYGYTF
NA	NA	TRBV6-6	TRBJ1-1	TGTGCCAGCACCTCGAGTCGTTTCGCTGAAGCTTTCTTT	CASTSSRFAEAFF
NA	few	TRBV5-1	TRBJ2-7	TGCGCCAGCAGCTTGTTGGGCAGGGCGCCCTACGAGCAGTACTTC	CASSLLGRAPYEQYF
NA	NA	TRBV3-1	TRBJ1-6	TGTGCCAGCAGCCAAGGGACTTCACCCCTCCACTTT	CASSQGTSPLHF
NA	NA	TRBV18	TRBJ2-1	TGTGCCAGCTCACCGGCCGCCCCGTTGGATGAGCAGTTCTTC	CASSPAAPLDEQFF